These T cell receptor beta chains were read from a single sample in a study of T cells in localized non-small cell lung cancer. The method was immunoSEQ multiplex PCR; TCRdb's version includes in-frame clones alone and lacks a portion of them. Of approximately 22,000 clones in the sample, around 90% were seen once. Sequenced here: peripheral blood, sampled before any cancer treatment. The receptors derive from a male donor at least 60 years old with stage I squamous cell lung carcinoma. Each CDR3 is given without its conserved first and last residue.

TRBV7-9,10,TRBJ1-1,ASSPRDTEAF
TRBV27,10,TRBJ1-1,ASSKGNTEAF
TRBV5-4,13,TRBJ2-5,ASSLGAGGGETQY
TRBV6-6,14,TRBJ2-3,ASSSGAGGRPDTQY
TRBV4-1,13,TRBJ2-5,ASSLAGGIQETQY
TRBV19,13,TRBJ2-7,ASSQGQGAPREQY
TRBV6-5,13,TRBJ2-3,ASSSRTHSTDTQY
TRBV12-5,9,TRBJ2-5,ASQFQETQY
TRBV5-5,10,TRBJ2-7,ASSLVSYEQY
TRBV5-1,13,TRBJ1-4,ASSLGGTGSEKLF
TRBV2,11,TRBJ1-5,ASSRDFNQPQH
TRBV7-9,13,TRBJ1-1,ASTLQGIMNTEAF
TRBV25-1,11,TRBJ1-2,ASSKQGPYGYT
TRBV6-5,11,TRBJ1-5,ASSYRGNQPQH
TRBV5-6,13,TRBJ2-3,ASSLFAGGSGTQY
TRBV11-3,11,TRBJ2-2,ASSLGHDGELF
TRBV4-3,13,TRBJ1-2,ASSQEERANYGYT
TRBV27,12,TRBJ2-2,ASYSQTDTGELF
TRBV10-3,14,TRBJ1-1,AISESKDRGDTEAF
TRBV9,13,TRBJ2-3,ASSATGGITDTQY
TRBV19,12,TRBJ1-6,ASSIGRGQSPLH
TRBV19,12,TRBJ1-5,ASSTGQGGQPQH
TRBV13,18,TRBJ2-5,ASSLEGAGDAGGYQETQY
TRBV4-3,14,TRBJ2-6,ASSQDIGAGANVLT
TRBV18,15,TRBJ2-5,ASSPPTSGGVGETQY
TRBV25-1,13,TRBJ2-2,ASSVGQRYTGELF
TRBV7-2,13,TRBJ2-5,ASSSPQGGRETQY
TRBV5-8,14,TRBJ1-1,ASSHRSGSPNTEAF
TRBV7-9,11,TRBJ1-6,ASSSRDKTPLH
TRBV2,12,TRBJ1-5,ASSEQSYTQPQH
TRBV5-1,11,TRBJ2-1,ASTSDVYNEQF
TRBV5-4,14,TRBJ2-3,ASSGRLAGLGDTQY
TRBV30,10,TRBJ1-6,AWSVKSSPLH
TRBV7-6,12,TRBJ2-1,ASSLPGSYNEQF
TRBV7-3,12,TRBJ1-1,ASSPGQGMSEAF
TRBV2,12,TRBJ2-7,ASTPDRSSYEQY
TRBV5-1,10,TRBJ2-7,ASSLSSYEQY